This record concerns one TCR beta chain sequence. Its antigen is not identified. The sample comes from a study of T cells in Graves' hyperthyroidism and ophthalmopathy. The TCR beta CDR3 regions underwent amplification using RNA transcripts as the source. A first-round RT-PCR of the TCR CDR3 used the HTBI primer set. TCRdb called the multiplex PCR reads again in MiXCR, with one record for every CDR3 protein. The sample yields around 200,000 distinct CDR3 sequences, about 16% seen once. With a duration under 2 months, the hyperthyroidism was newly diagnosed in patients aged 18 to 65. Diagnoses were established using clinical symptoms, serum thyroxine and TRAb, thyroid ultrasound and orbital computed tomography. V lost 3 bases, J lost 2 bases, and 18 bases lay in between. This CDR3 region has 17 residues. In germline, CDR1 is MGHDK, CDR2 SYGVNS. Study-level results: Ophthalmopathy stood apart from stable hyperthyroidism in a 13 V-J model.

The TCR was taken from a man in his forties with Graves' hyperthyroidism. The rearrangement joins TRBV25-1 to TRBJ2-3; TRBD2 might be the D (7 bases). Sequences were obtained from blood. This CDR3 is CASSDWAGAFNTDTQYF. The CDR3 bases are TGTGCCAGCAGTGATTGGGCGGGGGCTTTTAACACAGATACGCAGTATTTT.